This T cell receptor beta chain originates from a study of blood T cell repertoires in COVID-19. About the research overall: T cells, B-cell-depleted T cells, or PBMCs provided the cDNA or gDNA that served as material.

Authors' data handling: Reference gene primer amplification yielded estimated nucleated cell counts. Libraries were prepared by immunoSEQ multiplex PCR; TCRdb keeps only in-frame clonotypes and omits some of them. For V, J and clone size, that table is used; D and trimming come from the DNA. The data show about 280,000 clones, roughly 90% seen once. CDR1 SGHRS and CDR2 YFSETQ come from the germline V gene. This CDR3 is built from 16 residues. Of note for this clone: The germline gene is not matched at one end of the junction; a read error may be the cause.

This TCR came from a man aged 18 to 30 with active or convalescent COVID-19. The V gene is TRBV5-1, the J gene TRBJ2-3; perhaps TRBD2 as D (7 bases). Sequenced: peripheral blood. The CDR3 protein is CARSPGVGGGLDTQYF. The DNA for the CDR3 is TGCGCCCGCAGCCCAGGGGTAGGGGGGGGGCTGGATACGCAGTATTTT.